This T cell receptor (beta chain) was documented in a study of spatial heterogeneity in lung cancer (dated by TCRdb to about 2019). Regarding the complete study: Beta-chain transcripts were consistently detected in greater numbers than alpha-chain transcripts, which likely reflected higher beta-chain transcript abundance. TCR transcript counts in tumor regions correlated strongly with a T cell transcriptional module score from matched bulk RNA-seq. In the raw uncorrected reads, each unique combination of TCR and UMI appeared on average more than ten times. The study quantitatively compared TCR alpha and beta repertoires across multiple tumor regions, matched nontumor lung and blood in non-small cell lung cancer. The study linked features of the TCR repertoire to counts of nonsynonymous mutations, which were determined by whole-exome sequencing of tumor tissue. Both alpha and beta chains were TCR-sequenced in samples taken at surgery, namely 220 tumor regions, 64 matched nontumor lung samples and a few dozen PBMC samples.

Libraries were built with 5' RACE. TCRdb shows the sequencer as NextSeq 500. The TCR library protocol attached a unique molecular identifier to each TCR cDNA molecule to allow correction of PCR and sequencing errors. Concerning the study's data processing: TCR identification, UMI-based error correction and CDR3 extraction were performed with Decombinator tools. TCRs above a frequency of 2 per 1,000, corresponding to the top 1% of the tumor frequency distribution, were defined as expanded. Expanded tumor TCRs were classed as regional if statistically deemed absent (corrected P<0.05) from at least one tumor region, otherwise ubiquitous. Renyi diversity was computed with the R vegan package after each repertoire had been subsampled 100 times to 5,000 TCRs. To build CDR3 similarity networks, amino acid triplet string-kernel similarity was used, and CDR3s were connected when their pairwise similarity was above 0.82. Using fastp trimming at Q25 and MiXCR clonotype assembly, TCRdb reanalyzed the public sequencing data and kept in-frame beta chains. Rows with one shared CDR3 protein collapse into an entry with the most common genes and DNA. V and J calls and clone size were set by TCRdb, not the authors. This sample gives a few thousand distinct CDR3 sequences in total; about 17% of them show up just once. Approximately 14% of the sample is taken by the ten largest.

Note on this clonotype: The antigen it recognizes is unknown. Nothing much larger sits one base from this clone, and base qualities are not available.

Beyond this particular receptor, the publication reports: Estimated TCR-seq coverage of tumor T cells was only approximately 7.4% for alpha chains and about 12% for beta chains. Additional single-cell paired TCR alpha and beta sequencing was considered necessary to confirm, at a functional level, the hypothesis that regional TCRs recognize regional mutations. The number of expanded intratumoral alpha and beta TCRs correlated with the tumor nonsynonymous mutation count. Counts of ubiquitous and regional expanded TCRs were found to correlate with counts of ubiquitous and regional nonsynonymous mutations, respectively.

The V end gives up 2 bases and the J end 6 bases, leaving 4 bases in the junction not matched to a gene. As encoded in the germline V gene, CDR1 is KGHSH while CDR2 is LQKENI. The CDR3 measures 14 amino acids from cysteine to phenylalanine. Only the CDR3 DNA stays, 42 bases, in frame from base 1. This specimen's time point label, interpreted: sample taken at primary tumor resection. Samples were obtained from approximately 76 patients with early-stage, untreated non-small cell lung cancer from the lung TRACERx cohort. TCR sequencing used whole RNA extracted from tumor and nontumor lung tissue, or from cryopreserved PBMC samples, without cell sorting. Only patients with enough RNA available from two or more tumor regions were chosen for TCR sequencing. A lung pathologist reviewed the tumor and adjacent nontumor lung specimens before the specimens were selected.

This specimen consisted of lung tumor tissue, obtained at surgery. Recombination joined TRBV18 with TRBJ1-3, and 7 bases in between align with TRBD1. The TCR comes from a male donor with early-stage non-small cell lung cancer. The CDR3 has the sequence CASSPRDSSNTIYF. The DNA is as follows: TGTGCCAGCTCACCAAGGGACAGCTCAAACACCATATATTTT.